What follows are 24 T cell receptor beta chains derived from one specimen sequenced in a study of T cells in Graves' hyperthyroidism and ophthalmopathy. RNA transcripts yielded amplified TCR beta CDR3 regions. HTBI primers were the set used in a first-round RT-PCR of the TCR CDR3. From the multiplex PCR reads, TCRdb called clonotypes with MiXCR, one entry per CDR3 protein. The sample gives fewer than 650,000 distinct CDR3 sequences, roughly 15% of which show up once; 3.5% to 4.5% is in the top ten. Sequencing was done on a sample of blood. All receptors come from a woman aged 40-49 years with Graves' ophthalmopathy.

This clonotype was picked up many times. The chain combines TRBV29-1 with TRBJ2-5; D is perhaps TRBD2 (5 bases). The V and J ends lost 4 bases and 5 bases respectively, with 5 bases between them. The CDR3 sequence is 10 residues long. Germline assignment: CDR1 SQVTM and CDR2 ANQGSEA. The CDR3 loop is CSVGGETQYF. CDR3 in DNA: TGCAGCGTTGGAGGGGAGACCCAGTACTTC.

This clonotype was seen a handful of times. The chain uses TRBV27 and TRBJ2-7; possibly TRBD1 for D (5 bases). V lost 2 bases and J lost 2, with 16 bases in between. Germline-derived CDR1 and CDR2 are MNHEY and SMNVEV (reference sequence). This CDR3 comprises 16 residues. CDR3 nucleotides: TGTGCCAGCAGTTTAGCGACAACAGGTTTTCCCTACGAGCAGTACTTC. Translating it yields CASSLATTGFPYEQYF.

The sample holds many counts of this clonotype. The chain is built from TRBV19 and TRBJ1-1; TRBD1 matches 10 bases. The CDR3 has 15 amino acids. V was pared by 8 bases and J by 5 bases, with 11 bases of the junction left unmatched. The germline V gene has CDR1 LNHDA and CDR2 SQIVND (reference sequence). Here the CDR3 DNA reads TGTGCCAGTCTTATTCCGGGACAGGGGTTTACTGAAGCTTTCTTT. Its translation is CASLIPGQGFTEAFF. Variable domain in full (rest from reference TRBV19 and TRBJ1-1): DGGITQSPKYLFRKEGQNVTLSCEQNLNHDAMYWYRQDPGQGLRLIYYSQIVNDFQKGDIAEGYSVSREKKESFPLTVTSAQKNPTAFYLCASLIPGQGFTEAFFGQGTRLTVV.

The sample holds many counts of this clonotype. This chain joins TRBV6-5 and TRBJ2-2; D is possibly TRBD1 or TRBD2 (5 bases each). The length of the CDR3 is 14 residues. The V end was cut by 2 bases, the J end by 4 bases, with 8 bases between. Looked up from germline, CDR1 is MNHEY and CDR2 is SVGAGI. CDR3 amino acids: CASSYGGRTGELFF. DNA for the CDR3: TGTGCCAGCAGTTACGGGGGACGCACCGGGGAGCTGTTTTTT.

This clonotype was counted at least ten times. The chain recombines TRBV7-2 with TRBJ2-7; 13 bases align to TRBD2. The V gene's germline CDR1 is SGHTA and CDR2 FQGNSA. The length of the CDR3 is 15 residues. V was clipped by 2 bases and J by 6 bases; unmatched bases: 4. CDR3 region: CASSLRLAGGGEQYF. CDR3 in DNA: TGTGCCAGCAGCTTACGACTAGCGGGAGGTGGCGAGCAGTACTTC.

The chain links TRBV11-1 to TRBJ1-3, with D possibly being TRBD1 (6 bases). V lost 4 bases and J 1 base, leaving 14 bases between the germline ends. This CDR3 is built from 16 residues. Per germline, CDR1 SGHAT and CDR2 FQDESV (reference sequence). In nucleotides, the CDR3 is TGTGCCAGCAGCTCGGACAGCCTGAGTTCTGGAAACACCATATATTTT. Translated, it gives CASSSDSLSSGNTIYF.

This clonotype was detected many times. V and J are TRBV7-9 and TRBJ2-5; D gene ambiguous. The CDR3 is made up of 15 amino acids. CDR1 SEHNR and CDR2 FQNEAQ come from the germline V gene (reference sequence). V lost 5 bases, J lost 2 bases, and 15 bases lay in between. The CDR3: CASSPTLWAQETQYF. The CDR3 DNA reads TGTGCCAGCAGCCCCACCTTGTGGGCGCAAGAGACCCAGTACTTC.

The table lists this clonotype with many counts. This chain connects TRBV6-5 to TRBJ1-5; D is possibly TRBD1 (5 bases). CDR1 and CDR2 from the germline V gene are MNHEY and SVGAGI. The CDR3 contains 17 residues. Trimming took 2 bases from V and 2 from J, leaving 16 bases between them. CDR3 sequence reads: CASSYHGPGTGNQPQHF. The CDR3 nucleotides are TGTGCCAGCAGTTACCACGGCCCAGGGACTGGCAATCAGCCCCAGCATTTT.

This clonotype was detected a few times. V is TRBV11-2 and J is TRBJ2-7, with TRBD1 matching over 9 bases. Unmatched junction bases numbered 12, after V lost 7 bases and J lost 5 bases. The CDR3 is 15 residues long. Germline V gene sequence: CDR1 SGHAT, CDR2 FQNNGV. The chain's CDR3 is CASTSRTGEFHEQYF. The CDR3 DNA is TGTGCCAGCACCTCTCGGACAGGGGAGTTCCACGAGCAGTACTTC.

This clonotype has at least ten counts. V and J are TRBV6-2 or TRBV6-3 and TRBJ1-1; D is undetermined. Germline V gene sequence: CDR1 MNHEY, CDR2 SVGEGT. The CDR3 is 16 amino acids. The ends were cut back, 0 bases at V and 10 bases at J, with 21 bases in the middle. The CDR3 DNA sequence: TGTGCCAGCAGTTACTCTCTTTTTTCGACGAAACCCGGAGCTTTCTTT. Its protein product is CASSYSLFSTKPGAFF.

About this clonotype itself: At one of its ends the junction is not consistent with the germline gene, which may arise from a read error. The V call is TRBV7-2, the J call TRBJ2-7; 12 nucleotides agree with TRBD2. This CDR3 has 15 amino acids. Germline assignment: CDR1 SGHTA and CDR2 FQGNSA. CDR3 residues: CASGLLLAGGYEQYF. In DNA, the CDR3 is TGTGCCAGCGGCTTACTACTAGCGGGAGGATACGAGCAGTACTTC.

DNA of the CDR3: TGTGCCAGCAACCCCGCAGGGGCTTCTTTCTACGAGCAGTACTTC. Protein: CASNPAGASFYEQYF. The J gene is TRBJ2-7, the V gene TRBV27, with a weak D call TRBD1 (6 bases). The CDR3 consists of 15 residues. Deletions cut 7 bases from V and 3 bases from J, with 19 bases between. Per germline, CDR1 MNHEY and CDR2 SMNVEV (reference sequence).

This clonotype was seen repeatedly, ten times or more. The chain employs TRBV6-1 and TRBJ1-5; D is unclear. CDR1 is MNHNS, CDR2 SASEGT, per germline. The V and J ends lost 1 base and 4 bases respectively, with 8 bases between them. There are 14 residues in the CDR3. As DNA, the CDR3 is TGTGCCAGCAGTGAAGGAAGGGCTAATCAGCCCCAGCATTTT. Protein: CASSEGRANQPQHF.

This clonotype was counted many times. The chain links TRBV27 to TRBJ1-5; D unresolved. Trimming stripped 5 bases from V and 4 bases from J, with 15 bases between. Germline-derived CDR1 and CDR2 are MNHEY and SMNVEV (reference sequence). The CDR3 is 15 amino acids. The CDR3 reads CASSPHLAGNQPQHF. CDR3 nucleotide sequence: TGTGCCAGCAGTCCCCACCTTGCGGGTAATCAGCCCCAGCATTTT.

Regarding this clonotype: A much larger clone differs by one base, so this may be a read error. CDR3 amino acids: CSARRGTVITEAFF. CDR3 in DNA: TGCAGTGCTAGACGGGGGACAGTGATCACTGAAGCTTTCTTT. V usage is TRBV20-1 and J usage is TRBJ1-1, with TRBD1 matching 7 bases. Germline loops: CDR1 DFQATT, CDR2 SNEGSKA (reference sequence). Trimming cost V 2 bases and J 4 bases; bases outside gene matches: 7. This CDR3 is built from 14 residues.

This chain joins TRBV7-2 and TRBJ2-5; D is unresolved. V gave up 3 bases and J gave up 5 bases, with 10 bases separating them. Germline V CDR1 and CDR2: SGHTA, FQGNSA. The CDR3 covers 13 residues. The CDR3, as DNA: TGTGCCAGCAGCTTGGGCCCCGACGAGACCCAGTACTTC. Amino acids: CASSLGPDETQYF.

In its sample, this clonotype was seen a few times. The gene calls are TRBV11-2 and TRBJ2-6, with D unresolved. The germline gives CDR1 SGHAT, CDR2 FQNNGV. Trimming pared 1 base from V and 0 bases from J, leaving 7 bases between. CDR3 length equals 16 residues. CDR3 in amino acids: CASSLVGSSGANVLTF. CDR3 sequence (DNA): TGTGCCAGCAGCTTAGTTGGTAGCTCTGGGGCCAACGTCCTGACTTTC. The whole variable domain, remainder taken from reference TRBV11-2 and TRBJ2-6, is EAGVAQSPRYKIIEKRQSVAFWCNPISGHATLYWYQQILGQGPKLLIQFQNNGVVDDSQLPKDRFSAERLKGVDSTLKIQPAKLEDSAVYLCASSLVGSSGANVLTFGAGSRLTVL.

This clonotype was counted between two and nine times. CDR3 DNA sequence: TGTGCCAGTAGCACCGCGATCAGGGGGGGAAATCAGCCCCAGCATTTT. Translating it yields CASSTAIRGGNQPQHF. The rearrangement uses TRBV19 and TRBJ1-5, with 7 bases fitting TRBD1. Germline-derived CDR1 and CDR2 are LNHDA and SQIVND (reference sequence). CDR3 length: 16 amino acids. J was trimmed by 4 bases and V by 6 bases; bases with no gene match: 12.

There are many counts of this clonotype. The chain has TRBV5-1 and TRBJ2-7, with 10 positions matching TRBD2. Looked up from germline, CDR1 is SGHRS and CDR2 is YFSETQ. With V trimmed by 5 bases and J by 2 bases, 13 bases remained unmatched. The CDR3 covers 17 residues. The CDR3 loop is CASRVGTGTSAPYEQYF. Written as DNA, the CDR3 is TGCGCCAGCAGGGTCGGGACCGGGACTAGCGCCCCCTACGAGCAGTACTTC.

This clonotype was seen at least ten times. The genes are TRBV15 and TRBJ2-7; unclear D gene. Germline loops: CDR1 LNHNV, CDR2 YYDKDF (reference sequence). Deletions cut 0 bases from V and 4 bases from J, with 7 bases between. The CDR3 runs 13 residues. The CDR3 reads CATSRDQLYEQYF. Written as DNA, the CDR3 is TGTGCCACCAGCAGAGATCAGCTATACGAGCAGTACTTC.

There are many counts of this clonotype. The chain uses TRBV5-6 and TRBJ2-2; D is unclear. Germline CDR1 reads SGHDT; CDR2 reads YYEEEE. V lost 1 base, J lost 7 bases, and 11 bases lay in between. There are 14 residues in the CDR3. CDR3 nucleotide sequence: TGTGCCAGCAGCTTGAAAGACGGCGACGGGGAGCTGTTTTTT. It specifies CASSLKDGDGELFF. The whole variable domain, filled in from reference TRBV5-6 and TRBJ2-2, reads DAGVTQSPTHLIKTRGQQVTLRCSPKSGHDTVSWYQQALGQGPQFIFQYYEEEERQRGNFPDRFSGHQFPNYSSELNVNALLLGDSALYLCASSLKDGDGELFFGEGSRLTVL.

This clonotype was seen repeatedly, ten times or more. The genes are TRBV30 and TRBJ1-2; D possibly corresponds to TRBD1 (6 bases). CDR1 and CDR2 from the germline V gene are GTSNPN and SVGIG (reference sequence). The CDR3 totals 12 residues. Trimming shortened V by 4 bases and J by 4 bases, and 10 bases separated the two germline ends. CDR3 in DNA: TGTGCCTGGAAGGGACAATTCTATGGCTACACCTTC. The encoded protein is CAWKGQFYGYTF.

This clonotype has at least ten counts. The gene calls are TRBV27 and TRBJ2-3; possible D gene TRBD1, 5 bases. There are 14 residues in the CDR3. Germline CDR1 reads MNHEY; CDR2 reads SMNVEV (reference sequence). Trimming shortened V by 2 bases and J by 4 bases, and 10 bases separated the two germline ends. CDR3 protein: CASSLTRAADTQYF. The CDR3 region has the DNA TGTGCCAGCAGTTTAACCAGGGCTGCAGATACGCAGTATTTT.

In its sample, this clonotype was seen a few times. The chain couples TRBV30 to TRBJ1-3, with D unclear. CDR1 is GTSNPN and CDR2 is SVGIG in the germline V gene (reference sequence). Trimming removed 1 base from V and 0 bases from J, with 7 bases in between. The CDR3 has 14 residues. CDR3 loop: CAWSGEFSGNTIYF. The CDR3 DNA follows: TGTGCCTGGAGTGGGGAGTTCTCTGGAAACACCATATATTTT.